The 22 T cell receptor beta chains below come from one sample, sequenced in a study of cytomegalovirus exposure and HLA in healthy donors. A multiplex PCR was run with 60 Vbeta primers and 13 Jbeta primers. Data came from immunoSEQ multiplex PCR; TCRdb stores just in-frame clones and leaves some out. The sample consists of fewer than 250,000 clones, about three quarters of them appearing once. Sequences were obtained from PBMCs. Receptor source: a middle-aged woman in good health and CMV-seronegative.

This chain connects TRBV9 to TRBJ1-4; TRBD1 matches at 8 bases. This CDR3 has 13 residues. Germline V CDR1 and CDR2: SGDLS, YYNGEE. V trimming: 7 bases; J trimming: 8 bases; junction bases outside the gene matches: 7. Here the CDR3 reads CASGTGGREKLFF. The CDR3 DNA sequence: TGTGCCAGCGGGACAGGAGGAAGGGAAAAACTGTTTTTT.

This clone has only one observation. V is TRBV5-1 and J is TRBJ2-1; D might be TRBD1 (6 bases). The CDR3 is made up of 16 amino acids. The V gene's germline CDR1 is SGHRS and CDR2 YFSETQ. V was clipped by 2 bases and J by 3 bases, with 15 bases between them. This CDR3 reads CASSFDGLQGYNEQFF. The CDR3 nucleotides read TGCGCCAGCAGCTTTGACGGGTTACAGGGCTACAATGAGCAGTTCTTC.

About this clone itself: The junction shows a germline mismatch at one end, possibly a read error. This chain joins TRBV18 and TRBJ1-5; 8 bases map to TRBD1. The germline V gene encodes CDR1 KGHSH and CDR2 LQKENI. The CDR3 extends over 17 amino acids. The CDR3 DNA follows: TGTGCCAGCTCCCCACCTAACGGACAGGGCGGTTCGAAGCCCCAGCATTTT. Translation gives CASSPPNGQGGSKPQHF.

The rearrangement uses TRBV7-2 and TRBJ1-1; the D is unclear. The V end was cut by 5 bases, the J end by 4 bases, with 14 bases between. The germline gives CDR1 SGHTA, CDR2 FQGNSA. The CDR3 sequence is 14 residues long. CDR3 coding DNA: TGTGCCAGCAGCCCACACGGAGATCCCACTGAAGCTTTCTTT. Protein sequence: CASSPHGDPTEAFF.

This CDR3 reads CASVRDSFYTF. Written as DNA, the CDR3 is TGTGCCAGCGTCCGGGACAGCTTCTACACCTTC. This chain links TRBV19 with TRBJ1-2, with TRBD1 identical over 7 bases. With 9 bases clipped from V and 10 bases from J, the junction kept 8 bases outside the gene matches. There are 11 residues in the CDR3. Germline V gene lookup returns CDR1 LNHDA and CDR2 SQIVND (reference sequence).

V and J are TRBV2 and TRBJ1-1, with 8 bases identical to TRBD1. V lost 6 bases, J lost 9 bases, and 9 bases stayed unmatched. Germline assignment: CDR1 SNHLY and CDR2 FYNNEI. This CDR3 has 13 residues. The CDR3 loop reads CASRGTGGTQAFF. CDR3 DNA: TGTGCCAGCAGGGGAACAGGGGGAACTCAAGCTTTCTTT.

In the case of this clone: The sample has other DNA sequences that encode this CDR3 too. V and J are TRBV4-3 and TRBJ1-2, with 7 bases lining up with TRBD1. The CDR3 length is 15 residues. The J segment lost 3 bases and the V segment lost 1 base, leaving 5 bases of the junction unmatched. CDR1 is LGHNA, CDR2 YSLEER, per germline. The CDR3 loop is CASSQVEGADYGYTF. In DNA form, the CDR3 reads TGCGCCAGCAGCCAAGTTGAGGGGGCCGACTATGGCTACACCTTC.

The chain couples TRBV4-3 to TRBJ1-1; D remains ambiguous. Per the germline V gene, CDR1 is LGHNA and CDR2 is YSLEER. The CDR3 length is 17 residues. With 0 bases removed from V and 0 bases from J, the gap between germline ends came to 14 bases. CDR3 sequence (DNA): TGCGCCAGCAGCCAAGATGGAACAGTCGAAATGAACACTGAAGCTTTCTTT. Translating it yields CASSQDGTVEMNTEAFF.

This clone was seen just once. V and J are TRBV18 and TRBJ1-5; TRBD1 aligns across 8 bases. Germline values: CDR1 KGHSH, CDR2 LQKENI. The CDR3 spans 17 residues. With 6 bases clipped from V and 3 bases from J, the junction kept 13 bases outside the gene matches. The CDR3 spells CASSRGQGLWDNQPQHF. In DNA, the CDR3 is TGTGCCAGCTCGAGAGGACAGGGTTTGTGGGACAATCAGCCCCAGCATTTT.

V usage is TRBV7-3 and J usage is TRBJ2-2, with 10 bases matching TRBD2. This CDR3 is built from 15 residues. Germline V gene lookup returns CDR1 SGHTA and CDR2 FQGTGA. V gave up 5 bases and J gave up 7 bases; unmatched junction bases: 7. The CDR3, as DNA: TGTGCCAGCAGCCCCTCTAGCGGGAGAAGCGGGGAGCTGTTTTTT. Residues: CASSPSSGRSGELFF.

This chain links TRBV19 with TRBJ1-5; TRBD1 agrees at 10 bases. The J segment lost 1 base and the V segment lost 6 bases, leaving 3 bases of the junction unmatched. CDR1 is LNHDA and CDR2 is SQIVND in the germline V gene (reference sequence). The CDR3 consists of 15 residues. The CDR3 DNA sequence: TGTGCCAGTAGCCGACAGGGGGCCAGCAATCAGCCCCAGCATTTT. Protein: CASSRQGASNQPQHF.

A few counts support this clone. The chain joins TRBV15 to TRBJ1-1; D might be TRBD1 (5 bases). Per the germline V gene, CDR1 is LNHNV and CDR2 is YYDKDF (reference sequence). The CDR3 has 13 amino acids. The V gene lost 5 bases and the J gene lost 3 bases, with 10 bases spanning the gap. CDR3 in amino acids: CATSFRGDTEAFF. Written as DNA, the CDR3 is TGTGCCACCAGCTTCCGGGGGGACACTGAAGCTTTCTTT.

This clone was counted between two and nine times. Here the CDR3 DNA reads TGTGCCAGTAGTATAGTACAGGGTAGGGATACGCAGTATTTT. Encoded protein: CASSIVQGRDTQYF. This chain joins TRBV19 and TRBJ2-3; D is perhaps TRBD1 (6 bases). Trimming removed 1 base from V and 6 bases from J, with 11 bases in between. The CDR3 consists of 14 residues. Germline CDR1 is LNHDA and CDR2 is SQIVND (reference sequence).

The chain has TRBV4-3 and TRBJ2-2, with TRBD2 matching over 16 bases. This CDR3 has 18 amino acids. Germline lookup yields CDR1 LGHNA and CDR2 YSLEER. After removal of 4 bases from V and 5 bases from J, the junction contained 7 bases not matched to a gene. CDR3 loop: CASSLGLAGGPGTGELFF. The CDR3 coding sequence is TGCGCCAGCAGCCTGGGACTAGCGGGAGGGCCGGGGACCGGGGAGCTGTTTTTT.

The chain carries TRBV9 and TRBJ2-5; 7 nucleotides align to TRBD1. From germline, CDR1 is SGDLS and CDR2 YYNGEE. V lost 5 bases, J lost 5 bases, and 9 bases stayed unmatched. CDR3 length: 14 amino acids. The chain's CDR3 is CASSRQGVGETQYF. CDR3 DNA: TGTGCCAGCAGTCGTCAGGGGGTGGGGGAGACCCAGTACTTC.

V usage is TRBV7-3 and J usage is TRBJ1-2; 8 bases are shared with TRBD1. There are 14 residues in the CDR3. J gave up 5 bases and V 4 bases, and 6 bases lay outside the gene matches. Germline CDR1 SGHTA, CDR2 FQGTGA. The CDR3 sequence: CASSSPTGEYGYTF. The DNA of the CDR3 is TGTGCCAGCAGCTCCCCGACAGGGGAGTATGGCTACACCTTC.

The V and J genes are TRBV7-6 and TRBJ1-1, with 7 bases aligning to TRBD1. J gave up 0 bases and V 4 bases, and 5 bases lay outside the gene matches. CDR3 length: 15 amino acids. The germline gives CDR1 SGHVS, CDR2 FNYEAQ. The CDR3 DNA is TGTGCCAGCAGCTCCCGGGACAGAGTGAACACTGAAGCTTTCTTT. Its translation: CASSSRDRVNTEAFF.

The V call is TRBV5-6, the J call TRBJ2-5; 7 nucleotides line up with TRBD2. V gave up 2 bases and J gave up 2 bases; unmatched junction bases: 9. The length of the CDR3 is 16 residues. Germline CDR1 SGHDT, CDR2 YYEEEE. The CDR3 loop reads CASSFGAGVNQETQYF. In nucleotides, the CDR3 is TGTGCCAGCAGCTTTGGGGCGGGAGTGAATCAAGAGACCCAGTACTTC.

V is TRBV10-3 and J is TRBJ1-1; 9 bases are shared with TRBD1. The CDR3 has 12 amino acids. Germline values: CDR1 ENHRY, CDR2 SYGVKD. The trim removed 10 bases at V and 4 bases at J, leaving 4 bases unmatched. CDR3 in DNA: TGTGCCACCCGGGACAGGGTCACTGAAGCTTTCTTT. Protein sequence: CATRDRVTEAFF.

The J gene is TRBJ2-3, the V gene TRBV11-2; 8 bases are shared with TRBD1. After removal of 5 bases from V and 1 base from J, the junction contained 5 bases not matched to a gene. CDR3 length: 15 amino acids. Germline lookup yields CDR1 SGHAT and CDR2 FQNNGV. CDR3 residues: CASSPGGARTDTQYF. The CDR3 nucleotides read TGTGCCAGCAGCCCAGGGGGCGCCCGCACAGATACGCAGTATTTT.

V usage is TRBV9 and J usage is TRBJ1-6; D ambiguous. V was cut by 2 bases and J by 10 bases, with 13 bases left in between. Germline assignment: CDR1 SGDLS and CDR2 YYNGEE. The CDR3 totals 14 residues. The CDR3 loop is CASSVDLRGSPLHF. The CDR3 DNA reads TGTGCCAGCAGCGTTGACCTCAGAGGGTCACCCCTCCACTTT.

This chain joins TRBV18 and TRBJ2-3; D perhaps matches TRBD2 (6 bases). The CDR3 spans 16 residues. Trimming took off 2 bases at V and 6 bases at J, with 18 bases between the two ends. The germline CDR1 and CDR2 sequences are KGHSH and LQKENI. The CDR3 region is CASSPAPGERADTQYF. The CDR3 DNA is TGTGCCAGCTCACCAGCCCCGGGGGAGAGGGCGGATACGCAGTATTTT.